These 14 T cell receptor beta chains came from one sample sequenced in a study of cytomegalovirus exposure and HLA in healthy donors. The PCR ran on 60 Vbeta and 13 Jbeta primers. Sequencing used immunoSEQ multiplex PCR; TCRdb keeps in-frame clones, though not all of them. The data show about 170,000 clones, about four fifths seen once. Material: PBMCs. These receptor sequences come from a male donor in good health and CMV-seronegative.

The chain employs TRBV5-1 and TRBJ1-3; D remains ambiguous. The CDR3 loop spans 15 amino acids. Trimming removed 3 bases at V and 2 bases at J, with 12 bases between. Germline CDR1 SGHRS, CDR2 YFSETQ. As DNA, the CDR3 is TGCGCCAGCAGCTCCGGTTCAGACACTGGAAACACCATATATTTT. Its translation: CASSSGSDTGNTIYF.

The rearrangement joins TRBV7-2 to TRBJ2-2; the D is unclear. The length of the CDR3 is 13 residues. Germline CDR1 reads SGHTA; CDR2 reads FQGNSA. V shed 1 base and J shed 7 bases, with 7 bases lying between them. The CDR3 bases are TGTGCCAGCAGCTTAGAGGCGGTCGGGGAGCTGTTTTTT. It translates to CASSLEAVGELFF.

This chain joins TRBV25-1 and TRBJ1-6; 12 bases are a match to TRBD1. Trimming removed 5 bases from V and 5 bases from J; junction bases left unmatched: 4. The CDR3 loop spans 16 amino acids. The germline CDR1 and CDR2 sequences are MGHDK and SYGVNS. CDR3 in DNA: TGTGCCAGCAGTCCGGGACAGGGGGCGAATAATTCACCCCTCCACTTT. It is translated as CASSPGQGANNSPLHF.

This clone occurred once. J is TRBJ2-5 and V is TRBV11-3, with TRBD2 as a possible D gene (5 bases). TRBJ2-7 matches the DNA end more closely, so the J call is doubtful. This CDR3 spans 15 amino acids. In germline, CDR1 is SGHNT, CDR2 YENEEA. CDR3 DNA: TGTGCCAGCAGCTTAAGCTCCGGGATCTCCTACGAGCAGTACTTC. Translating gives CASSLSSGISYEQYF.

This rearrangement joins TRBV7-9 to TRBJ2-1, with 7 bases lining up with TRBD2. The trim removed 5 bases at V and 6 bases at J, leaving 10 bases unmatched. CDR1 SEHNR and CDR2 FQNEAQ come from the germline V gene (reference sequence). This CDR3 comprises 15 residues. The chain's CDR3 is CASSTWGGESNEQFF. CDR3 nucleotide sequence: TGTGCCAGCAGCACTTGGGGGGGGGAGAGCAATGAGCAGTTCTTC.

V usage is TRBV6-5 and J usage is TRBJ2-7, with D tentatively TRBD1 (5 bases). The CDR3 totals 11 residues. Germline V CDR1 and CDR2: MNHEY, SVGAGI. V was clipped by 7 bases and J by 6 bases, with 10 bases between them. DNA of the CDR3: TGTGCCAGCACCCAGGGAAGCGAGCAGTACTTC. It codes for CASTQGSEQYF.

The chain's CDR3 is CASSSQTGTAFSGANVLTF. The DNA for the CDR3 is TGCGCCAGCAGCTCCCAAACCGGGACAGCCTTCTCTGGGGCCAACGTCCTGACTTTC. This chain joins TRBV5-1 and TRBJ2-6; 7 nucleotides match TRBD1. Trimming removed 3 bases from V and 0 bases from J; junction bases left unmatched: 12. CDR1 is SGHRS, CDR2 YFSETQ, per germline. There are 19 residues in the CDR3.

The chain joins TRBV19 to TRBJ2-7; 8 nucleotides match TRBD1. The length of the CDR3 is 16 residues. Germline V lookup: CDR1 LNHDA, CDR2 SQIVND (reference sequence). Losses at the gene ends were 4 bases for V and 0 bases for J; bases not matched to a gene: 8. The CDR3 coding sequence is TGTGCCAGTAGTACGCGGACAGGGTTAAGCTCCTACGAGCAGTACTTC. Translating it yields CASSTRTGLSSYEQYF.

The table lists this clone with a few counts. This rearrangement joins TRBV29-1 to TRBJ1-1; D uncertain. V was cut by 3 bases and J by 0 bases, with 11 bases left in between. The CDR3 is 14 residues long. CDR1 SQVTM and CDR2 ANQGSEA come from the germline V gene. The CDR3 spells CSVEEGIMNTEAFF. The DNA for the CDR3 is TGCAGCGTTGAGGAGGGTATAATGAACACTGAAGCTTTCTTT.

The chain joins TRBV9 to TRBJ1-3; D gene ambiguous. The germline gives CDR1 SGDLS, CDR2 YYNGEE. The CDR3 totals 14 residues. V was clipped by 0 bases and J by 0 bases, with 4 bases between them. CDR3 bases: TGTGCCAGCAGCGTAGTTAACTCTGGAAACACCATATATTTT. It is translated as CASSVVNSGNTIYF. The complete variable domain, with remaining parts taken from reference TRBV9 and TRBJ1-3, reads DSGVTQTPKHLITATGQRVTLRCSPRSGDLSVYWYQQSLDQGLQFLIQYYNGEERAKGNILERFSAQQFPDLHSELNLSSLELGDSALYFCASSVVNSGNTIYFGEGSWLTVV.

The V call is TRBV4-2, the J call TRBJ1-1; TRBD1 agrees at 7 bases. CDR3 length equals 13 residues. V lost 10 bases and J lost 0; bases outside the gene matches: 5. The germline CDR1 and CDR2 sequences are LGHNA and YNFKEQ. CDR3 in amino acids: CANKTGMNTEAFF. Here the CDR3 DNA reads TGTGCCAACAAGACAGGGATGAACACTGAAGCTTTCTTT.

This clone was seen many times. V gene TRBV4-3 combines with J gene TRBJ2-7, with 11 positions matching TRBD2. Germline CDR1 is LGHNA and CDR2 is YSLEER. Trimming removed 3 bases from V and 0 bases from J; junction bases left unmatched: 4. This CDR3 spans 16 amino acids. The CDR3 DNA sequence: TGCGCCAGCAGCCAGATCGGACTAGCGGGCTCCTACGAGCAGTACTTC. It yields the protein CASSQIGLAGSYEQYF.

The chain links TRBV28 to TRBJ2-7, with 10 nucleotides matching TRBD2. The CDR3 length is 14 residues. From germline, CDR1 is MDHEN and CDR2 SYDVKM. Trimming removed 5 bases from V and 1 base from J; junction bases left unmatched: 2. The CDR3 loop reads CASSGLAASYEQYF. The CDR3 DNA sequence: TGTGCCAGCAGTGGACTAGCGGCATCCTACGAGCAGTACTTC. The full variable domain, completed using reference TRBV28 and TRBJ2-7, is DVKVTQSSRYLVKRTGEKVFLECVQDMDHENMFWYRQDPGLGLRLIYFSYDVKMKEKGDIPEGYSVSREKKERFSLILESASTNQTSMYLCASSGLAASYEQYFGPGTRLTVT.

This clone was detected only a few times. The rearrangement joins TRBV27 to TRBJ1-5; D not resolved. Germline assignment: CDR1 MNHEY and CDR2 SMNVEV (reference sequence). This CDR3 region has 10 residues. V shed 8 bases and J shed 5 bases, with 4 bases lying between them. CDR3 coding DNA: TGTGCCAGCGGCTATCAGCCCCAGCATTTT. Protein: CASGYQPQHF.